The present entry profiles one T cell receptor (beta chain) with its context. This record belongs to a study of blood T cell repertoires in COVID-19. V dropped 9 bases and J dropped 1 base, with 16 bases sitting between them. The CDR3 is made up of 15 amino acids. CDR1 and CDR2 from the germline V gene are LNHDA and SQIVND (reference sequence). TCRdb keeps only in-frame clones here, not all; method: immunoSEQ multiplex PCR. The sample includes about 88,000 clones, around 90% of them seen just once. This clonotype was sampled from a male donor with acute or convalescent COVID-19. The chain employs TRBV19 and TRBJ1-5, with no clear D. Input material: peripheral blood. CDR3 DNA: TGTGCCAGCAGTGCAGTACAGTCAAGCAATCAGCCCCAGCATTTT. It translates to CASSAVQSSNQPQHF.